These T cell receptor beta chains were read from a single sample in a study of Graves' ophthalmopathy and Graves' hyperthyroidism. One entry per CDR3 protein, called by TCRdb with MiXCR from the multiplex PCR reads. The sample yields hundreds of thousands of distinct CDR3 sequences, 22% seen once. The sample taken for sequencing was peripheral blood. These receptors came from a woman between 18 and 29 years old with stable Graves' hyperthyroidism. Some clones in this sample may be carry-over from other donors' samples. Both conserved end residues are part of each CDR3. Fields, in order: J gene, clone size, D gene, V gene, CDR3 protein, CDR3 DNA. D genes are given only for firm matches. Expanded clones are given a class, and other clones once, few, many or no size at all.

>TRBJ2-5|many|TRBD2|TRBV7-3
CASSLVLGGQETQYF
TGTGCCAGCAGCTTAGTCTTGGGGGGGCAAGAGACCCAGTACTTC
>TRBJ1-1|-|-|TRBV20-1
CSASGFRTDTEAFF
TGCAGTGCTAGCGGGTTCCGGACGGACACTGAAGCTTTCTTT
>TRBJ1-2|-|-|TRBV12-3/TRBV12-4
CASGFGYGYTF
TGTGCCAGCGGGTTCGGCTATGGCTACACCTTC
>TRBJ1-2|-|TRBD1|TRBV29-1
CSVDSPDRVNGYTF
TGCAGCGTTGACTCGCCCGACAGGGTAAATGGCTACACCTTC
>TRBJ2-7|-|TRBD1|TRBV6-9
CASSYEGAKVIYEQYF
TGTGCCAGCAGTTATGAGGGGGCGAAGGTGATCTACGAGCAGTACTTC
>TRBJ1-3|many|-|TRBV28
CASESPGFSGNTIYF
TGTGCCAGCGAGTCTCCGGGTTTCTCTGGAAACACCATATATTTT
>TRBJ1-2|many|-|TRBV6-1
CASRLTTASDYGYTF
TGTGCCAGCAGGCTTACGACAGCCTCGGATTATGGCTACACCTTC
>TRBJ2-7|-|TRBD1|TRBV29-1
CSAGGTGAYEQYF
TGCAGCGCTGGGGGGACAGGGGCCTACGAGCAGTACTTC
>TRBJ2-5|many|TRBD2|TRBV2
CASSDERTSGETQYF
TGTGCCAGCAGTGATGAGAGGACTAGCGGAGAGACCCAGTACTTC
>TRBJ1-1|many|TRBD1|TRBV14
CASRKEGQGETEAFF
TGTGCCAGCAGAAAAGAAGGGCAGGGGGAAACTGAAGCTTTCTTT